The rows below give T cell receptor beta chains drawn from one sample of a study of regulatory T cells in long-lasting Graves disease. TCRdb reprocessed the multiplex PCR reads with MiXCR, giving one entry per CDR3 protein. The profile covers fewer than 400,000 distinct CDR3 sequences, with 15% to 20% appearing a single time and less than 35% taken by the ten largest. The material sequenced was peripheral blood mononuclear cells (PBMCs), taken when the disease was refractory, from a patient treated with antithyroid drugs. The receptors originated from a female donor with Graves disease. The CDR3 runs from the conserved cysteine through the conserved F or W. The D gene is left open where the match is weak. Part of the rows lack a size; the others show once, few, many or a class for expanded clones.

NA few TRBJ2-5 TRBV7-2 TGTGCCAGCAGCGCGCAACAGGGTGGTGGGACCCAGTACTTC CASSAQQGGGTQYF
NA NA TRBJ1-1 TRBV29-1 TGCAGCGTTGTGGTCGGGGGAGGCGCTGAAGCTTTCTTT CSVVVGGGAEAFF
NA many TRBJ1-2 TRBV5-1 TGCGCCAGCGGCCATGAGGGGGGCTATGGCTACACCTTC CASGHEGGYGYTF
NA NA TRBJ2-2 TRBV7-9 TGTGCCAGCAGCTTAACCGACGGAGGCCAAATACGAGATCCCGGGGAGCTGTTTTTT CASSLTDGGQIRDPGELFF
TRBD1 NA TRBJ2-5 TRBV20-1 TGCAGTGCTTCTGTGACAGGGACAGAGACCCAGTACTTC CSASVTGTETQYF
NA few TRBJ1-4 TRBV15 TGTGCCACCAGCAGAGGTCCAGGGGCAACTAATGAAAAACTGTTTTTT CATSRGPGATNEKLFF
NA many TRBJ2-7 TRBV11-1 TGTGCCAGCAGCTTAAGAGCAGGGACTTTCGGGGAGCAGTACTTC CASSLRAGTFGEQYF
NA few TRBJ1-6 TRBV6-1 TGTGCCAGCAGTGAAGTTTACATGTGGAATTCACCCCTCCACTTT CASSEVYMWNSPLHF
NA NA TRBJ1-2 TRBV9 TGTGCCAGCAGCATGAATCCGGACGGCTATGGCTACACCTTC CASSMNPDGYGYTF
NA few TRBJ1-2 TRBV24-1 TGTGCCACCAGTGATTTTAGCCAGTCCTATGGCTACACCTTC CATSDFSQSYGYTF
NA NA TRBJ1-1 TRBV19 TGTGCCAGTAGTGAACATGCGGGGCGCGTCACTGAAGCTTTCTTT CASSEHAGRVTEAFF
TRBD1 NA TRBJ1-2 TRBV18 TGTGCCAGCTCACCATCGGGACAGGGTAGCGGCTACACCTTC CASSPSGQGSGYTF
NA many TRBJ1-1 TRBV3-1 TGTGCCAGCAGCCAAGCCAGGCCCGCGAACACTGAAGCTTTCTTT CASSQARPANTEAFF
NA NA TRBJ2-4 TRBV29-1 TGCAGCGTTGAGGAGGCTCTTAGTCAGTACTTC CSVEEALSQYF
NA many TRBJ1-2 TRBV30 TGTGCCTGGTCGATAGTACCCTCCTATGGCTACACCTTC CAWSIVPSYGYTF
NA NA TRBJ2-7 TRBV5-1 TGCGCCAGCAGCTTAGGGAACTACGAGCAGCACTTC CASSLGNYEQHF
NA NA TRBJ1-1 TRBV9 TGTGCCAGCAGCGTAGGCGAGGGCTTGCTTATGAACACTGAAGCTTTCTTT CASSVGEGLLMNTEAFF
NA many TRBJ1-4 TRBV2 TGTGCCAGCGGGGGTGAAAAACTGTTTTTT CASGGEKLFF
NA NA TRBJ2-1 TRBV9 TGTGCCAGCAGCGTAGCCCCCCGGGGTGGGAGGAATGAGCAGTTCTTC CASSVAPRGGRNEQFF
TRBD1 NA TRBJ2-1 TRBV18 TGTGCCAGCTCACCGGGGACAGGGTCCTACAATGAGCAGTTCTTC CASSPGTGSYNEQFF
NA NA TRBJ1-2 TRBV9 TGTGCCAGCACCAACCTACCGGGGGATGGCTACACCTTC CASTNLPGDGYTF
NA few TRBJ1-5 TRBV19 TGTGCCAGTAGTACTTTTACAGGGTCCAATCAGCCCCAGCATTTT CASSTFTGSNQPQHF
NA few TRBJ1-3 TRBV6-2/TRBV6-3 TGTGCCAGCAGTTACGGCTTTTTTGGGGCCGGAAACACCATATATTTT CASSYGFFGAGNTIYF
NA many TRBJ1-2 TRBV30 TGTGCCTGGAGTCTTGGCAGGTTCTATGGCTACACCTTC CAWSLGRFYGYTF
NA NA TRBJ1-1 TRBV7-9 TGTGCCTCAAGCGCCGGGACACGCGACACTGAAGCTTTCTTT CASSAGTRDTEAFF
NA NA TRBJ1-1 TRBV20-1 TGCAGTGCTAGTGCAGTGATAAACACTGAAGCTTTCTTT CSASAVINTEAFF
TRBD1 many TRBJ1-2 TRBV27 TGTGCCAGCAGTTTCGGGACAGGGTCTGGGGGCTACACCTTC CASSFGTGSGGYTF
TRBD2 NA TRBJ2-7 TRBV7-8 TGTGCCAGCAGCTTATTCGGAGCGGGGCCCAACTTCTACGAGCAGTACTTC CASSLFGAGPNFYEQYF
TRBD1 NA TRBJ2-7 TRBV6-9 TGTGCCAGCAGTTACGGGGGACAGGGGTGGTACGAGCAGTACTTC CASSYGGQGWYEQYF
NA NA TRBJ1-1 TRBV7-9 TGTGCCAGCAGCGCGAGGGCCGGCACTGAAGCTTTCTTT CASSARAGTEAFF
TRBD1 many TRBJ1-2 TRBV12-3/TRBV12-4 TGTGCCAGCAGTTTAAGGGGGCTCGGGTATGGCTACACCTTC CASSLRGLGYGYTF
NA many TRBJ1-5 TRBV2 TGTGCCAGCAATCTACAGGGTCGGGGTCAGCCCCAGCATTTT CASNLQGRGQPQHF
NA few TRBJ2-6 TRBV4-1 TGCGCCAGCAGCCGCGGACTGCTCTCTGGGGCCAACGTCCTGACTTTC CASSRGLLSGANVLTF
TRBD2 NA TRBJ2-1 TRBV6-4 TGTGCCAGCAGTCCCCTAGCGGGTGTCAATGAGCAGTTCTTC CASSPLAGVNEQFF
TRBD1 NA TRBJ1-1 TRBV13 TGTGCCAGCAGCTCCGGGACAGGGGGATGGAACACTGAAGCTTTCTTT CASSSGTGGWNTEAFF
NA many TRBJ1-6 TRBV5-1 TGCGCCAGCAGCTTGGAGGAGCGGAATTCACCCCTCCACTTT CASSLEERNSPLHF
NA NA TRBJ2-7 TRBV4-1 TGCGCCAGCAGCCAAGTTGCGGTTCCCAGCTCCTACGAGCAGTACTTC CASSQVAVPSSYEQYF
NA few TRBJ1-1 TRBV4-3 TGCGCCAGCAGCCGCCAAGCGGGGCGGAACACTGAAGCTTTCTTT CASSRQAGRNTEAFF